This T cell receptor (beta chain) was sequenced for a study of shared clonotypes between healthy human individuals. Per germline, CDR1 SGDLS and CDR2 YYNGEE. The CDR3 is 13 residues long. The ends lost 3 bases at V and 8 bases at J; junction bases unmatched: 3. The donors were adults (healthy and HIV-negative) with no recent acute infections or vaccinations. The authors sequenced unsorted PBMC DNA on ten immunoSEQ deep assay plates. Per the study methods: Junction-only sequences without quality scores came from ImmunoSEQ, so filtering differed. TCRdb's copy holds only in-frame clones and misses some; the assay was immunoSEQ multiplex PCR. The DNA gave D and trimming, while V, J and clone size come from that table. The sample lists about 99,000 clones, less than 50% occurring once.

Sequencing input: PBMCs. J is TRBJ2-1 and V is TRBV9, with 9 bases that match TRBD1. The receptor comes from a woman between 40 and 50 years old in good health. Some clones in this sample may be carry-over from other donors' samples. CDR3 sequence reads: CASSGQGVDEQFF. CDR3 DNA: TGTGCCAGCAGCGGACAGGGGGTGGATGAGCAGTTCTTC.